The source of this TCR beta chain is a study of shared clonotypes between healthy human individuals. In germline, CDR1 is ENHRY, CDR2 SYGVKD. Trimming took 7 bases from V and 7 from J, leaving 11 bases between them. The CDR3 is 12 residues long. Profiled with immunoSEQ multiplex PCR; TCRdb holds only in-frame clones, not every one. This table holds 1.6 million or so clones, less than 99% found once. Sequencing was performed on naive CD4+ T cells sorted from blood. The sample's subset: CD45RA+ positively selected. This sequence joins TRBV10-3 and TRBJ1-5; the D is unclear. This TCR came from a man aged 30-40 years in good health. The CDR3 loop reads CAITSGDQPQHF. CDR3 nucleotide sequence: TGTGCCATCACGTCTGGTGACCAGCCCCAGCATTTT.